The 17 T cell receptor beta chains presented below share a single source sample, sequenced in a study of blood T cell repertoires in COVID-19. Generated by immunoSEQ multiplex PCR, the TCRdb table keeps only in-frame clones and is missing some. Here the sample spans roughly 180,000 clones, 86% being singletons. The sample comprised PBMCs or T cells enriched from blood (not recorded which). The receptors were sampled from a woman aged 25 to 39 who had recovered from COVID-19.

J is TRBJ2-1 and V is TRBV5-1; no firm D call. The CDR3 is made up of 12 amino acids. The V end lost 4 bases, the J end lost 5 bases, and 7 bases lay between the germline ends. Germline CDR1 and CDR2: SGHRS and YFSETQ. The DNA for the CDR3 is TGCGCCAGCAGCCTAGAAAACAATGAGCAGTTCTTC. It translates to CASSLENNEQFF. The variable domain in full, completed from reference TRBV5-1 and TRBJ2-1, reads KAGVTQTPRYLIKTRGQQVTLSCSPISGHRSVSWYQQTPGQGLQFLFEYFSETQRNKGNFPGRFSGRQFSNSRSEMNVSTLELGDSALYLCASSLENNEQFFGPGTRLTVL.

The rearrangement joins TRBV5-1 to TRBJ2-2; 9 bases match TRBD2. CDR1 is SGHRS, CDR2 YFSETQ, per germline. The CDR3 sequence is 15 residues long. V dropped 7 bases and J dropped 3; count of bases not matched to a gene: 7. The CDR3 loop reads CASGLAYRDTGELFF. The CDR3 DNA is TGCGCCAGCGGACTAGCGTATCGAGACACCGGGGAGCTGTTTTTT.

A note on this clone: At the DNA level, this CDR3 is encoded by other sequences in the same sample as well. The CDR3 region is CASSPDRANSPLHF. The CDR3 DNA sequence: TGTGCCAGCAGCCCCGACAGGGCTAATTCACCCCTCCACTTT. The chain joins TRBV7-9 to TRBJ1-6; the match to TRBD1 covers 7 bases. The trim removed 5 bases at V and 6 bases at J, leaving 4 bases unmatched. CDR3 length: 14 residues. Germline lookup yields CDR1 SEHNR and CDR2 FQNEAQ (reference sequence). The entire variable domain, with the rest obtained from reference TRBV7-9 and TRBJ1-6, is as follows: DTGVSQNPRHKITKRGQNVTFRCDPISEHNRLYWYRQTLGQGPEFLTYFQNEAQLEKSRLLSDRFSAERPKGSFSTLEIQRTEQGDSAMYLCASSPDRANSPLHFGNGTRLTVT.

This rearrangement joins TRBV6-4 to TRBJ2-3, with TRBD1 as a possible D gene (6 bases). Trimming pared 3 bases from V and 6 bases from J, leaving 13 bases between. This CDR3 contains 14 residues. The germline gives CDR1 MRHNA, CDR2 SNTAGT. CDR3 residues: CASSEDSTGDTQYF. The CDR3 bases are TGTGCCAGCAGTGAGGACTCAACAGGGGATACGCAGTATTTT.

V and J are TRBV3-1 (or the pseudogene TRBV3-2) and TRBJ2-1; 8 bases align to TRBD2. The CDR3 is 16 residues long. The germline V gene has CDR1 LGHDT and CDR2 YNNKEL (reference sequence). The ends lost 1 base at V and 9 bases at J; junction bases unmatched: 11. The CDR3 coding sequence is TGTGCCAGCAGCCAAGTTTCCAGCGGGAGTTATAGTGAGCAGTTCTTC. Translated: CASSQVSSGSYSEQFF.

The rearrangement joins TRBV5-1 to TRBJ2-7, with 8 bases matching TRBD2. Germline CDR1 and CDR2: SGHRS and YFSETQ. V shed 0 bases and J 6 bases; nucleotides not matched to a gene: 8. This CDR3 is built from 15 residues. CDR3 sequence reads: CASSLEAGEVGEQYF. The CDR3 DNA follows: TGCGCCAGCAGCTTGGAAGCGGGAGAGGTGGGCGAGCAGTACTTC.

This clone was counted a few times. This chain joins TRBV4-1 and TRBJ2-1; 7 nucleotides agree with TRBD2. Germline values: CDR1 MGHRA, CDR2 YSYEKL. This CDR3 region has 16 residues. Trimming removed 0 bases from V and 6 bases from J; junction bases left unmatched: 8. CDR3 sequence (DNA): TGCGCCAGCAGCCAAGAGGCGGGTTCTAGCGGCAATGAGCAGTTCTTC. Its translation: CASSQEAGSSGNEQFF.

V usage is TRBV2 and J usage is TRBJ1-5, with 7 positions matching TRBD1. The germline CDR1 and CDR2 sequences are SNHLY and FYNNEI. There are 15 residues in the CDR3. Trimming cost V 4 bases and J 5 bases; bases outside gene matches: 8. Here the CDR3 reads CASSVDREWDQPQHF. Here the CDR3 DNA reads TGTGCCAGCAGTGTCGACAGGGAGTGGGATCAGCCCCAGCATTTT.

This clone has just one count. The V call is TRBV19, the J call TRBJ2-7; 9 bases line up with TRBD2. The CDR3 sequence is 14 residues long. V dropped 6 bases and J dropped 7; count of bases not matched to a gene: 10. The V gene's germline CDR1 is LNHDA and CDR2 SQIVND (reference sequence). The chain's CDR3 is CASRSAGGPWEQYF. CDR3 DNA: TGTGCCAGTAGGTCGGCGGGAGGGCCGTGGGAGCAGTACTTC.

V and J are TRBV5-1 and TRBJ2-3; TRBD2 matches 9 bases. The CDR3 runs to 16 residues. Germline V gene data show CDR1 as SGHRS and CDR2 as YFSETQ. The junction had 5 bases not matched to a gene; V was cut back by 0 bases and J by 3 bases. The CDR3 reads CASSLDLSGRTDTQYF. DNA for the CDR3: TGCGCCAGCAGCTTGGACCTTAGCGGGAGAACAGATACGCAGTATTTT.

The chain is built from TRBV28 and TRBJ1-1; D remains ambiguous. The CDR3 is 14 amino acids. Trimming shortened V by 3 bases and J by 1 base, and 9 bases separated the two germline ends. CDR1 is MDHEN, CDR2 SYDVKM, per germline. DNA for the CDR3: TGTGCCAGCAGTTTTGGAGGGAGGAACACTGAAGCTTTCTTT. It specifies CASSFGGRNTEAFF.

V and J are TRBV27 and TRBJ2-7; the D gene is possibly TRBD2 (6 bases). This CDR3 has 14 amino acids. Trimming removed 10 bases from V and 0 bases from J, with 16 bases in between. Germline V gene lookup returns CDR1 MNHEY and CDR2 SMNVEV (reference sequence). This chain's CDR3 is CATRAGFSSYEQYF. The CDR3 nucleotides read TGTGCCACCAGGGCGGGATTTAGCTCCTACGAGCAGTACTTC.

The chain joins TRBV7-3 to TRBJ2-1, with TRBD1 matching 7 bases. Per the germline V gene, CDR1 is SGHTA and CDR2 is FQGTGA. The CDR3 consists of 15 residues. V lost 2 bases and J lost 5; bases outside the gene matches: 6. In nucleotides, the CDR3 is TGTGCCAGCAGCTTATTAGGGGGCTTCAACAATGAGCAGTTCTTC. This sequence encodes CASSLLGGFNNEQFF.

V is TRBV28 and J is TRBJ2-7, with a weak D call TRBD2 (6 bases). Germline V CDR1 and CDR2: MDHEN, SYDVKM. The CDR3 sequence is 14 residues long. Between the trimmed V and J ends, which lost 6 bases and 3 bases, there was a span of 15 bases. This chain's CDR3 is CASRSQRVSYEQYF. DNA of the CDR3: TGTGCCAGCAGATCCCAGCGGGTTAGCTACGAGCAGTACTTC.

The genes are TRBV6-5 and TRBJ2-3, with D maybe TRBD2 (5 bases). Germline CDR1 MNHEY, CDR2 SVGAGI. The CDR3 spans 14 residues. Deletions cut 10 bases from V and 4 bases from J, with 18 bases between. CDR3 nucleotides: TGTGCCACCTATGCTTGGGGAGAAGCAGATACGCAGTATTTT. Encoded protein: CATYAWGEADTQYF.

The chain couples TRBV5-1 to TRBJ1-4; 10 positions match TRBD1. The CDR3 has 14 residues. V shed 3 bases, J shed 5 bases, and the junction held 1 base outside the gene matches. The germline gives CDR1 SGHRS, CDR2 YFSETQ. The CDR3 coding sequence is TGCGCCAGCAGCTCGGGACAGGGGAATGAAAAACTGTTTTTT. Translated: CASSSGQGNEKLFF.

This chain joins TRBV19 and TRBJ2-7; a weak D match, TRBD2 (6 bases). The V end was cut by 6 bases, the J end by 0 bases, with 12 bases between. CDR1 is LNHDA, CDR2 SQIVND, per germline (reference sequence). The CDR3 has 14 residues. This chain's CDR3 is CASREAGSSYEQYF. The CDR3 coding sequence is TGTGCCAGTAGGGAAGCGGGTTCCTCCTACGAGCAGTACTTC.